This passage covers 15 T cell receptor beta chains from one sample sequenced in a study of blood T cell repertoires in COVID-19. Sequenced by immunoSEQ multiplex PCR; TCRdb stores in-frame clones only, minus some. The sample carries more than 110,000 clones, 85% recorded once. Source material: peripheral blood. The receptors stem from a middle-aged man with acute or convalescent COVID-19.

This clone was found once. This chain links TRBV25-1 with TRBJ1-1; 8 bases map to TRBD1. V lost 8 bases to trimming and J lost 4 bases; unmatched junction nucleotides: 6. The CDR3 has 13 residues. Per germline, CDR1 MGHDK and CDR2 SYGVNS. The CDR3 sequence is CASEATGGTEAFF. CDR3 bases: TGTGCCAGCGAAGCTACAGGGGGCACTGAAGCTTTCTTT.

Here the CDR3 DNA reads TGTGCCAGCAGCCCCGGGACAGGGCCGGTTGGTGCTGATTTCACCTTC. Protein: CASSPGTGPVGADFTF. The chain employs TRBV5-6 and TRBJ1-2, with TRBD1 matching 9 bases. Germline V lookup: CDR1 SGHDT, CDR2 YYEEEE. The CDR3 covers 16 residues. Losses at the gene ends were 4 bases for V and 13 bases for J; bases not matched to a gene: 20.

The chain recombines TRBV10-1 with TRBJ1-3; D is ambiguous. The CDR3 sequence is 14 residues long. V was trimmed by 2 bases and J by 3 bases, leaving 8 bases between them. CDR1 WNHNN and CDR2 SYGVQD come from the germline V gene (reference sequence). Here the CDR3 reads CASSEAAIGNTIYF. The CDR3 nucleotides are TGCGCCAGCAGTGAGGCGGCGATTGGAAACACCATATATTTT.

The V and J genes are TRBV5-4 and TRBJ1-4; TRBD1 matches at 8 bases. The J segment lost 6 bases and the V segment lost 5 bases, leaving 9 bases of the junction unmatched. Germline-derived CDR1 and CDR2 are SGHNT and YYREEE (reference sequence). The CDR3 contains 15 residues. The DNA for the CDR3 is TGTGCCAGCAGTAGCGTTGGGACAGGTGATGAAAAACTGTTTTTT. It is translated as CASSSVGTGDEKLFF. Using reference TRBV5-4 and TRBJ1-4 for the parts outside the CDR3, the full variable domain is ETGVTQSPTHLIKTRGQQVTLRCSSQSGHNTVSWYQQALGQGPQFIFQYYREEENGRGNFPPRFSGLQFPNYSSELNVNALELDDSALYLCASSSVGTGDEKLFFGSGTQLSVL.

The chain joins TRBV19 to TRBJ1-2; perhaps TRBD1 as D (5 bases). The V gene lost 3 bases and the J gene lost 4 bases, with 15 bases spanning the gap. The CDR3 has 15 residues. Germline-derived CDR1 and CDR2 are LNHDA and SQIVND (reference sequence). The DNA for the CDR3 is TGTGCCAGTAGTATCTCGGGAGGCGGGGGCTATGGCTACACCTTC. It codes for CASSISGGGGYGYTF. The full variable domain, completed using reference TRBV19 and TRBJ1-2, is DGGITQSPKYLFRKEGQNVTLSCEQNLNHDAMYWYRQDPGQGLRLIYYSQIVNDFQKGDIAEGYSVSREKKESFPLTVTSAQKNPTAFYLCASSISGGGGYGYTFGSGTRLTVV.

V is TRBV27 and J is TRBJ2-2; 12 positions match TRBD1. Germline V gene sequence: CDR1 MNHEY, CDR2 SMNVEV (reference sequence). The CDR3 spans 17 residues. Trimming removed 1 base from V and 6 bases from J; junction bases left unmatched: 6. This CDR3 reads CASSLWGQGAKSGELFF. CDR3 bases: TGTGCCAGCAGTTTATGGGGACAGGGGGCAAAATCCGGGGAGCTGTTTTTT.

This clone was observed a few times. This chain uses TRBV7-8 with TRBJ1-1; D is possibly TRBD1 (5 bases). Germline CDR1 is SGHVS and CDR2 is FQNEAQ. The CDR3 loop spans 14 amino acids. V lost 1 base and J 6 bases, leaving 12 bases between the germline ends. The CDR3 protein is CASSLVQGDAEAFF. The CDR3 coding sequence is TGTGCCAGCAGCTTAGTGCAGGGCGACGCTGAAGCTTTCTTT.

V and J are TRBV5-1 and TRBJ1-2; D is possibly TRBD1 (6 bases). V dropped 0 bases and J dropped 5 bases, with 8 bases sitting between them. CDR1 is SGHRS, CDR2 YFSETQ, per germline. This CDR3 spans 13 amino acids. The chain's CDR3 is CASSLDREYGYTF. Written as DNA, the CDR3 is TGCGCCAGCAGCTTGGACAGGGAGTATGGCTACACCTTC.

This chain connects TRBV5-1 to TRBJ2-1, with D perhaps matching TRBD2 (6 bases). Trimming cost V 4 bases and J 4 bases, with 15 bases left between them. The CDR3 covers 15 residues. Per the germline V gene, CDR1 is SGHRS and CDR2 is YFSETQ. CDR3 bases: TGCGCCAGCAGCCGGTTAGCGGAAGATTACAATGAGCAGTTCTTC. It encodes CASSRLAEDYNEQFF.

The chain employs TRBV27 and TRBJ1-5; D gene ambiguous. The CDR3 runs to 17 residues. Germline CDR1 is MNHEY and CDR2 is SMNVEV (reference sequence). Trimming took 5 bases from V and 0 from J, leaving 17 bases between them. For the CDR3, the DNA is TGTGCCAGCAGTCCCACTACGCGGTGGTTTAGCAATCAGCCCCAGCATTTT. Amino acid sequence: CASSPTTRWFSNQPQHF.

The chain employs TRBV5-1 and TRBJ1-6, with a possible D match to TRBD1 (5 bases). This CDR3 is 14 amino acids long. V dropped 5 bases and J dropped 12 bases, with 18 bases sitting between them. The V gene's germline CDR1 is SGHRS and CDR2 YFSETQ. DNA of the CDR3: TGCGCCAGCAGTGATGGGGGAGGGGTAGGACCCCTCCACTTT. Its protein product is CASSDGGGVGPLHF.

This clone was observed a handful of times. CDR3 loop: CASSRAGGLETQYF. CDR3 DNA sequence: TGTGCCAGCAGTAGAGCGGGAGGCCTAGAGACCCAGTACTTC. The rearrangement links TRBV28 to TRBJ2-5, with 9 bases identical to TRBD2. The CDR3 sequence is 14 residues long. CDR1 is MDHEN, CDR2 SYDVKM, per germline. Trimming removed 5 bases from V and 4 bases from J; junction bases left unmatched: 5. Full variable domain (missing parts from reference TRBV28 and TRBJ2-5): DVKVTQSSRYLVKRTGEKVFLECVQDMDHENMFWYRQDPGLGLRLIYFSYDVKMKEKGDIPEGYSVSREKKERFSLILESASTNQTSMYLCASSRAGGLETQYFGPGTRLLVL.

This chain links TRBV13 with TRBJ2-3; possible D gene TRBD1, 6 bases. Trimming pared 5 bases from V and 1 base from J, leaving 10 bases between. CDR3 length: 14 amino acids. The germline V gene has CDR1 PRHDT and CDR2 FYEKMQ (reference sequence). The CDR3 bases are TGTGCCAGCAGCACATACAGGGGCACAGATACGCAGTATTTT. It encodes CASSTYRGTDTQYF.

This clone was seen only once. The V call is TRBV6-7, the J call TRBJ2-1; TRBD1 agrees at 10 bases. TRBV6-7 is placed among ORFs of uncertain function. Unmatched junction bases numbered 8, after V lost 0 bases and J lost 9 bases. CDR3 size: 16 residues. CDR3 in DNA: TGTGCCAGCAGTTACTCACCGGGACAGGGGATGTTTGAGCAGTTCTTC. Its translation: CASSYSPGQGMFEQFF.

The J gene is TRBJ2-3, the V gene TRBV9; a possible D gene is TRBD1 (5 bases). V lost 0 bases and J lost 7, with 9 bases in between. This CDR3 spans 13 amino acids. CDR1 is SGDLS, CDR2 YYNGEE, per germline. The CDR3 DNA follows: TGTGCCAGCAGCGTAGAAGGGGTACATACGCAGTATTTT. Translation gives CASSVEGVHTQYF.